This record looks at one TCR beta chain sequence and its context. Its antigen is unidentified. V was shortened by 1 base and J by 6 bases, with 8 bases between the two germline ends. The CDR3 sequence is 14 residues long. CDR1 is SGDLS, CDR2 YYNGEE, per germline. The investigators collected lesional scalp punch biopsies and peripheral blood from alopecia areata patients. This entry is derived from a study of CD8+ T cells in alopecia areata. As for the study in general: Twice daily, treated patients received 5 to 10 mg of oral tofacitinib. A 6-month period off drug followed tofacitinib, which lasted 6 to 18 months.

cDNA reverse transcribed from extracted RNA served as the sequencing template. The protocol was immunoSEQ multiplex PCR, while the TCRdb copy is restricted to in-frame clones and leaves out a portion. The sample includes 220,000 or so clones, approximately 52% seen only once; the top ten take 0.45%. Points from the study as a whole: Higher clonality was seen in lesional scalp than in normal scalp, especially in alopecia totalis/universalis.

Material: CD4+ T cells sorted from blood, obtained at week 0. The chain couples TRBV9 to TRBJ1-6; D is unresolved. The sequence was obtained from a human donor with alopecia areata. CDR3 residues: CASSVRHLNSPLHF. CDR3 nucleotide sequence: TGTGCCAGCAGCGTAAGACACCTTAATTCACCCCTCCACTTT.